One sample yielded the 23 T cell receptor beta chains listed below, sequenced in a study of T cells after yellow fever vaccination. MiXCR, run by TCRdb on the 5' RACE reads, gives a single entry per CDR3 protein. This table has tens of thousands of distinct CDR3 sequences, 6.5% to 8% appearing once. The sample in question was PBMCs, either bulk or a sorted T-cell subset (CD4+, CD8+, memory, or dextramer-sorted; not recorded which), obtained on the day of the first yellow fever vaccination. These receptors all come from a man aged 18-30 years who received the YFV17D yellow fever vaccine.

The table lists this clonotype with many counts. The chain combines TRBV9 with TRBJ1-6, with D hard to call. CDR1 and CDR2 (germline): SGDLS, YYNGEE. V lost 0 bases and J lost 7, with 14 bases in between. The length of the CDR3 is 16 residues. The CDR3 loop is CASSVGGSTANSPLHF. The CDR3, as DNA: TGTGCCAGCAGCGTAGGAGGGTCTACAGCAAATTCACCCCTCCACTTT.

The table lists this clonotype with a few counts. The chain couples TRBV5-1 to TRBJ2-3; 8 bases match TRBD2. The CDR3 is 15 amino acids. CDR1 SGHRS and CDR2 YFSETQ come from the germline V gene. With V trimmed by 4 bases and J by 1 base, 5 bases remained unmatched. CDR3 region: CASSPRGARTDTQYF. Here the CDR3 DNA reads TGCGCCAGCAGCCCGCGGGGGGCCCGCACAGATACGCAGTATTTT.

This clonotype was picked up a small number of times. V gene TRBV18 combines with J gene TRBJ1-2, with 7 bases identical to TRBD1. Germline CDR1 KGHSH, CDR2 LQKENI. This CDR3 has 16 residues. The V gene end was trimmed by 6 bases and the J gene end by 0 bases; junction bases not matched to a gene: 10. The chain's CDR3 is CASSPGGQASNYGYTF. In DNA form, the CDR3 reads TGTGCCAGCTCTCCCGGAGGACAGGCCTCTAACTATGGCTACACCTTC.

The chain has TRBV30 and TRBJ2-1; 12 bases agree with TRBD2. The V gene's germline CDR1 is GTSNPN and CDR2 SVGIG (reference sequence). Germline trimming cut 2 bases from V and 9 bases from J; bases unmatched to any gene: 5. This CDR3 is built from 14 residues. The CDR3 loop reads CAWSLTSGGVEQFF. The CDR3 DNA is TGTGCCTGGAGTTTGACTAGCGGGGGAGTTGAGCAGTTCTTC.

Notes on this clonotype: This could be a read error, since a much larger clone is one nucleotide away. The chain recombines TRBV28 with TRBJ2-5; D not certain. This CDR3 region has 11 residues. Germline V gene sequence: CDR1 MDHEN, CDR2 SYDVKM. The V end lost 6 bases, the J end lost 5 bases, and 7 bases lay between the germline ends. CDR3 amino acids: CASRFHETQYF. In DNA, the CDR3 is TGTGCCAGCAGGTTCCACGAGACCCAGTACTTC.

This clonotype was seen just once. The rearrangement links TRBV5-6 to TRBJ2-7; 8 positions agree with TRBD2. There are 14 residues in the CDR3. Trimming cost V 2 bases and J 1 base; bases outside gene matches: 2. Per germline, CDR1 SGHDT and CDR2 YYEEEE. The CDR3: CASSFRGGSYEQYF. Written as DNA, the CDR3 is TGTGCCAGCAGCTTCCGGGGGGGATCCTACGAGCAGTACTTC.

This clonotype was counted many times. The chain combines TRBV3-1 with TRBJ2-5; tentative D call: TRBD1 (6 bases). The germline CDR1 and CDR2 sequences are LGHDT and YNNKEL (reference sequence). The CDR3 spans 15 residues. V lost 4 bases and J 1 base, leaving 13 bases between the germline ends. The CDR3 sequence is CASSLVQGIQETQYF. DNA of the CDR3: TGTGCCAGCAGCCTAGTCCAGGGGATCCAAGAGACCCAGTACTTC.

This clonotype was counted ten times or more. This chain links TRBV24-1 with TRBJ2-3, with TRBD2 as a possible D gene (6 bases). The CDR3 covers 16 residues. In germline, CDR1 is KGHDR, CDR2 SFDVKD. The V and J ends lost 2 bases and 2 bases respectively, with 13 bases between them. In DNA form, the CDR3 reads TGTGCCACCAGTGATTCCGGGACTTACGACACAGATACGCAGTATTTT. Amino acids: CATSDSGTYDTDTQYF.

This clonotype came up many times. The V gene is TRBV12-3 or TRBV12-4, the J gene TRBJ2-3, with 8 bases lining up with TRBD2. The CDR3 loop spans 16 amino acids. J gave up 4 bases and V 6 bases, and 12 bases lay outside the gene matches. CDR3 nucleotides: TGTGCCAGCAGCCCTTGGGGTAGCGGGGCCTCAGATACGCAGTATTTT. It encodes CASSPWGSGASDTQYF.

In this sample, this clonotype turned up many times. V is TRBV4-3 and J is TRBJ2-5; D not certain. Germline V gene sequence: CDR1 LGHNA, CDR2 YSLEER. V was shortened by 0 bases and J by 7 bases, with 18 bases between the two germline ends. The CDR3 is made up of 16 amino acids. In nucleotides, the CDR3 is TGCGCCAGCAGCCAAGATCGGTACCCCCTGTCGGGGACCCAGTACTTC. Its protein product is CASSQDRYPLSGTQYF.

In this sample, this clonotype turned up many times. The rearrangement joins TRBV2 to TRBJ2-6; D is undetermined. Trimming shortened V by 4 bases and J by 0 bases, and 4 bases separated the two germline ends. Germline lookup yields CDR1 SNHLY and CDR2 FYNNEI. The CDR3 consists of 14 residues. The CDR3 DNA reads as TGTGCCAGCAGTGGGCCCTCTGGGGCCAACGTCCTGACTTTC. Protein product: CASSGPSGANVLTF.

This clonotype occurred many times. This rearrangement joins TRBV28 to TRBJ2-3; TRBD2 agrees at 10 bases. Germline CDR1 and CDR2: MDHEN and SYDVKM. This CDR3 region has 18 residues. With V trimmed by 4 bases and J by 0 bases, 10 bases remained unmatched. CDR3 coding DNA: TGTGCCAGCAGTTATCCACCTAGCGGGGGCCTCAGCACAGATACGCAGTATTTT. This sequence encodes CASSYPPSGGLSTDTQYF.

This clonotype has ten or more counts. This rearrangement joins TRBV2 to TRBJ2-1; TRBD2 matches at 9 bases. The V gene's germline CDR1 is SNHLY and CDR2 FYNNEI. V was pared by 5 bases and J by 4 bases, with 6 bases of the junction left unmatched. The CDR3 has 15 amino acids. CDR3 nucleotide sequence: TGTGCCAGCAGTCCCGGGACTAGCCGTTACAATGAGCAGTTCTTC. Its translation is CASSPGTSRYNEQFF.

In this sample, this clonotype turned up many times. The V and J genes are TRBV20-1 and TRBJ1-1; no reliable D call. Germline values: CDR1 DFQATT, CDR2 SNEGSKA (reference sequence). The CDR3 length is 14 residues. Trimming removed 3 bases at V and 0 bases at J, with 11 bases between. CDR3 sequence reads: CSASGEKVNTEAFF. The CDR3 nucleotides read TGCAGTGCTAGCGGGGAGAAGGTGAACACTGAAGCTTTCTTT.

This clonotype ranks as medium-sized. The DNA of the CDR3 is TGTGCCAGCAGCTTAGTGGTGGGGACAGATACGCAGTATTTT. Translation gives CASSLVVGTDTQYF. The chain recombines TRBV7-2 with TRBJ2-3; no definite D call. The CDR3 sequence is 14 residues long. V lost 1 base and J lost 3, with 8 bases in between. Germline lookup yields CDR1 SGHTA and CDR2 FQGNSA. The variable domain in full, with the rest retrieved from reference TRBV7-2 and TRBJ2-3, is GAGVSQSPSNKVTEKGKDVELRCDPISGHTALYWYRQSLGQGLEFLIYFQGNSAPDKSGLPSDRFSAERTGGSVSTLTIQRTQQEDSAVYLCASSLVVGTDTQYFGPGTRLTVL.

The chain recombines TRBV20-1 with TRBJ1-5; D not resolved. This CDR3 comprises 14 residues. CDR1 and CDR2 from the germline V gene are DFQATT and SNEGSKA (reference sequence). With 6 bases removed from V and 5 bases from J, the gap between germline ends came to 17 bases. The CDR3 region has the DNA TGCAGTGCGGTAAAAGGGAAGGCAGATCAGCCCCAGCATTTT. Protein: CSAVKGKADQPQHF.

In this sample, this clonotype turned up many times. The gene calls are TRBV7-2 and TRBJ2-1; 7 nucleotides line up with TRBD2. The germline gives CDR1 SGHTA, CDR2 FQGNSA. V was clipped by 2 bases and J by 4 bases; unmatched bases: 5. This CDR3 spans 15 amino acids. The CDR3 protein is CASSLWGGVYNEQFF. In nucleotides, the CDR3 is TGTGCCAGCAGCTTATGGGGGGGGGTTTACAATGAGCAGTTCTTC.

Ten or more counts support this clonotype. The chain couples TRBV7-3 to TRBJ2-3, with 8 nucleotides matching TRBD1. The CDR3 covers 14 residues. In germline, CDR1 is SGHTA, CDR2 FQGTGA. V shed 6 bases and J 3 bases; nucleotides not matched to a gene: 5. CDR3 protein: CASRYRQGTDTQYF. The DNA of the CDR3 is TGTGCCAGCAGGTACAGACAGGGGACAGATACGCAGTATTTT.

This clonotype was seen many times. V and J are TRBV11-2 and TRBJ1-1, with 7 bases matching TRBD1. CDR3 size: 15 residues. Germline V gene data show CDR1 as SGHAT and CDR2 as FQNNGV. V lost 2 bases, J lost 1 base, and 4 bases stayed unmatched. The CDR3 region has the DNA TGTGCCAGCAGCTTAATGACAGGGCAGAACACTGAAGCTTTCTTT. It yields the protein CASSLMTGQNTEAFF.

The rearrangement links TRBV6-2 or TRBV6-3 to TRBJ2-3, with D possibly TRBD2 on 7 matching bases. The CDR3 is 16 amino acids. V was cut by 2 bases and J by 2 bases, with 14 bases left in between. Germline CDR1 and CDR2: MNHEY and SVGEGT. The CDR3 is CASSYPRGAITDTQYF. CDR3 DNA: TGTGCCAGCAGTTACCCCCGGGGGGCCATCACAGATACGCAGTATTTT.

At least ten counts were recorded for this clonotype. The J gene is TRBJ1-1, the V gene TRBV3-1; D is undetermined. V shed 3 bases and J shed 5 bases, with 4 bases lying between them. This CDR3 contains 11 residues. Germline CDR1 and CDR2: LGHDT and YNNKEL (reference sequence). The CDR3 DNA reads TGTGCCAGCAGCCAGGGGACTGAAGCTTTCTTT. Residues: CASSQGTEAFF. The full variable domain, rest sourced from reference TRBV3-1 and TRBJ1-1, is DTAVSQTPKYLVTQMGNDKSIKCEQNLGHDTMYWYKQDSKKFLKIMFSYNNKELIINETVPNRFSPKSPDKAHLNLHINSLELGDSAVYFCASSQGTEAFFGQGTRLTVV.

In this sample, this clonotype turned up many times. The chain combines TRBV18 with TRBJ1-1, with 7 bases fitting TRBD1. This CDR3 has 17 amino acids. Germline CDR1 and CDR2: KGHSH and LQKENI. The ends lost 2 bases at V and 8 bases at J; junction bases unmatched: 17. The DNA for the CDR3 is TGTGCCAGCTCACCAAGCCTGTATCGGGACAGTAATACAGAAGCTTTCTTT. Protein sequence: CASSPSLYRDSNTEAFF.

The sample holds many counts of this clonotype. The chain recombines TRBV10-1 with TRBJ2-3; TRBD1 or TRBD2 may be the D gene (6 bases each). V was clipped by 8 bases and J by 0 bases, with 12 bases between them. Per germline, CDR1 WNHNN and CDR2 SYGVQD (reference sequence). This CDR3 is 14 amino acids long. The CDR3 region has the DNA TGCGCCAGCGGGGGGCCCTCTAGCACAGATACGCAGTATTTT. The encoded protein is CASGGPSSTDTQYF.